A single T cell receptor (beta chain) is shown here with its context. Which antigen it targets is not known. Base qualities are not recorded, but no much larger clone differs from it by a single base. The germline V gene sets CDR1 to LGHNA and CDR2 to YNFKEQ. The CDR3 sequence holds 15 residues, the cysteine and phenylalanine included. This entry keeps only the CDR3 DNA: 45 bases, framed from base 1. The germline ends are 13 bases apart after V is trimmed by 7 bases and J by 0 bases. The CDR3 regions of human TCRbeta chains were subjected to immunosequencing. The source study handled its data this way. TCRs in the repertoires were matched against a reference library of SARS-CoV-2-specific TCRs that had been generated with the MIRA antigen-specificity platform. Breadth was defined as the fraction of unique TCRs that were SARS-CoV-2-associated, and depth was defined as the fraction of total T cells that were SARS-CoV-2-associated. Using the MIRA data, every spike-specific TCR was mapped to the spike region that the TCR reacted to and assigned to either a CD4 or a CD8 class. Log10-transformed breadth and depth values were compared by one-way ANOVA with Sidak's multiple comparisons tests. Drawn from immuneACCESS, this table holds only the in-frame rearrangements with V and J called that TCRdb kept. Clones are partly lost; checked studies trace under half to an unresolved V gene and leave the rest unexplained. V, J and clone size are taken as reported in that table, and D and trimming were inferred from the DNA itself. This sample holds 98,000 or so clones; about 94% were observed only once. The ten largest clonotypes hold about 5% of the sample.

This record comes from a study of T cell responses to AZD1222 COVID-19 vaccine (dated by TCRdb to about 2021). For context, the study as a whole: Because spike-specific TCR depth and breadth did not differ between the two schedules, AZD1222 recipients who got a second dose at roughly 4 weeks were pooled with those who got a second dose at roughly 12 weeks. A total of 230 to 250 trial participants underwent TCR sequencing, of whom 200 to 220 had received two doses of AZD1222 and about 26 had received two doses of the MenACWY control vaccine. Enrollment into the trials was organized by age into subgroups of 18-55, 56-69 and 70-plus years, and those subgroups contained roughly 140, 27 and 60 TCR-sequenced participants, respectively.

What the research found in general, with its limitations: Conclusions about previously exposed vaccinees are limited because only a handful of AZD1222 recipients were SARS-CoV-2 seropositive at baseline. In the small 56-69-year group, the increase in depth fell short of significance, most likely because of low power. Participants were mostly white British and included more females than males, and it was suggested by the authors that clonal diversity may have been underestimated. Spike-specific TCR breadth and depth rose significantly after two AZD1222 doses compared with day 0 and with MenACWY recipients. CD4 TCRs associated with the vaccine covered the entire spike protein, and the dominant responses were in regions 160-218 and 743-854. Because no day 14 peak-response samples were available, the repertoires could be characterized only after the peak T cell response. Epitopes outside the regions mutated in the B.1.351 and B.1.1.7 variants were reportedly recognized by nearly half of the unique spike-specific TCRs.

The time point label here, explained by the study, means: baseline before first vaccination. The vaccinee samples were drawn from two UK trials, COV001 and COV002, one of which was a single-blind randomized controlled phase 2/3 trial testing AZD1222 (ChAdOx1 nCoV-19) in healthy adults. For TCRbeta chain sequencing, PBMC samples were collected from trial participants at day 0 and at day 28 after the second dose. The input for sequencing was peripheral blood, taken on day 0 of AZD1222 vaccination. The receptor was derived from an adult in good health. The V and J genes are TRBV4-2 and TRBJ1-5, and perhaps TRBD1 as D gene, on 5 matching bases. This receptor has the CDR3 CASTDRTNSNQPQHF. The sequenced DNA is TGTGCCAGCACCGACAGAACTAATAGCAATCAGCCCCAGCATTTT.